This T cell receptor (beta chain) derives from a study of cytomegalovirus exposure and HLA in healthy donors. Deletions cut 6 bases from V and 0 bases from J, with 12 bases between. The CDR3 runs 14 residues. Looked up from germline, CDR1 is MNHNY and CDR2 is SVGAGI (reference sequence). The PCR had 60 Vbeta and 13 Jbeta primers. The data were produced by immunoSEQ multiplex PCR, yet TCRdb's version contains in-frame clones alone and is incomplete. The repertoire holds approximately 110,000 clones, with 81% as singletons. The specimen sequenced was PBMCs. V is TRBV6-6 and J is TRBJ2-7; D ambiguous. The sequence came from a woman aged 25-40 years in good health and CMV-seronegative. The chain's CDR3 is CASRDTRSSYEQYF. The CDR3 coding sequence is TGTGCCAGCAGGGATACAAGGAGCTCCTACGAGCAGTACTTC.